These T cell receptor beta chains were read from a single sample in a study of T cell responses to AZD1222 COVID-19 vaccine. Data came from immunoSEQ multiplex PCR; TCRdb stores just in-frame clones and leaves some out. This repertoire shows 100,000 or so clones, 89% found once; its top ten account for 40% to 55%. Sequencing was performed on peripheral blood, taken 28 days after the second AZD1222 dose. The receptor source for this set is an adult who received the AZD1222 COVID-19 vaccine. Each CDR3 is given with its conserved first and last residue. A D gene is named only where the DNA matches it firmly. Rows may omit the clone size; those that give it use once, few, many or a size class.

clone size	D gene	J gene	V gene	CDR3 length	CDR3 protein	CDR3 DNA
.	TRBD1	TRBJ2-5	TRBV5-1	17	CASSLGGTGGGQETQYF	TGCGCCAGCAGCTTGGGAGGGACAGGAGGGGGACAAGAGACCCAGTACTTC
.	.	TRBJ2-7	TRBV7-2	15	CASSPASSLVDEQYF	TGTGCCAGCAGCCCCGCTAGCTCCTTAGTCGACGAGCAGTACTTC
.	TRBD2	TRBJ2-1	TRBV4-1	18	CASSQTGQTSGSYNEQFF	TGCGCCAGCAGCCAAACAGGGCAGACTAGCGGGAGCTACAATGAGCAGTTCTTC
.	TRBD1	TRBJ1-2	TRBV19	15	CASRDRDRLNYGYTF	TGTGCCAGTAGGGACCGGGACAGACTCAACTATGGCTACACCTTC
.	.	TRBJ1-5	TRBV5-1	13	CASSWGSGQPQHF	TGCGCCAGCAGCTGGGGTAGTGGGCAGCCCCAGCATTTT
.	.	TRBJ1-4	TRBV7-2	16	CASSFKKGEGEEKLFF	TGTGCCAGCAGCTTTAAAAAGGGGGAGGGTGAAGAAAAACTGTTTTTT
.	.	TRBJ1-1	TRBV18	12	CASSPPPGGAFF	TGTGCCAGCTCACCCCCTCCGGGTGGGGCTTTCTTT
.	.	TRBJ1-1	TRBV18	14	CASSPDRLNTEAFF	TGTGCCAGCTCACCTGACAGGTTGAACACTGAAGCTTTCTTT
.	TRBD2	TRBJ2-3	TRBV11-2	16	CASTRLGLTSTDTQYF	TGTGCCAGCACCCGCCTGGGACTAACCAGCACAGATACGCAGTATTTT
.	.	TRBJ2-2	TRBV19	18	CASSTLRGGRDNTGELFF	TGTGCCAGTAGTACCCTCAGAGGAGGACGGGATAACACCGGGGAGCTGTTTTTT
.	.	TRBJ2-1	TRBV6-5	15	CASTPGAGRYNEQFF	TGTGCCAGCACCCCGGGGGCAGGGCGGTACAATGAGCAGTTCTTC
.	.	TRBJ2-5	TRBV11-2	14	CASSLGRAGETQYF	TGTGCCAGCAGCTTAGGTCGGGCCGGGGAGACCCAGTACTTC
.	.	TRBJ1-1	TRBV27	11	CASSLGQLTFF	TGTGCCAGCAGTTTAGGCCAACTGACTTTCTTT
.	.	TRBJ1-2	TRBV27	14	CASRPGTLYYGYTF	TGTGCCAGCAGACCCGGGACATTATATTATGGCTACACCTTC
.	.	TRBJ2-2	TRBV7-9	15	CASSPGTANTGELFF	TGTGCCAGCAGCCCCGGGACGGCGAACACCGGGGAGCTGTTTTTT
.	.	TRBJ1-6	TRBV14	12	CASSQGNSPLHF	TGTGCCAGCAGCCAGGGTAATTCACCCCTCCACTTT
once	TRBD1	TRBJ2-7	TRBV6-5	13	CASNRQGAYEQYF	TGTGCCAGCAATAGACAGGGGGCTTACGAGCAGTACTTC